This TCR beta chain was sequenced during a study of blood T cell repertoires in COVID-19. In the authors' methods: Scientists estimated how many nucleated cells there were by amplifying reference gene primers. Libraries were prepared by immunoSEQ multiplex PCR; TCRdb keeps only in-frame clonotypes and omits some of them. From that table come the V and J calls and clone size; the DNA was used to work out D and trimming. This table has approximately 100,000 clones, roughly 92% appearing once. Germline loops: CDR1 SSHAT, CDR2 FNYEAQ (reference sequence). The CDR3 runs 16 residues. Losses at the gene ends were 5 bases for V and 3 bases for J; bases not matched to a gene: 4.

The chain couples TRBV7-7 to TRBJ2-1; 13 bases align to TRBD2. The TCR originated in a man in his 70s with acute or convalescent COVID-19. The sample taken for sequencing was peripheral blood. In nucleotides, the CDR3 is TGTGCCAGCAGCCCGACTAGCGGGAGGTTCTACAATGAGCAGTTCTTC. This encodes CASSPTSGRFYNEQFF. Full variable domain (remainder filled in from reference TRBV7-7 and TRBJ2-1): GAGVSQSPRYKVTKRGQDVTLRCDPISSHATLYWYQQALGQGPEFLTYFNYEAQPDKSGLPSDRFSAERPEGSISTLTIQRTEQRDSAMYRCASSPTSGRFYNEQFFGPGTRLTVL.